These 12 T cell receptor beta chains originate from one sample sequenced in a study of blood T cell repertoires in COVID-19. Data came from immunoSEQ multiplex PCR; TCRdb stores just in-frame clones and leaves some out. The table lists 85,000 to 120,000 clones, 84% of them singletons. Sequencing was performed on peripheral blood. The source is a man in his forties with active or convalescent COVID-19.

The CDR3 DNA follows: TGTGCCAGAAGCCCTCAACTCGACAGGAATGACTACGAGCAGTACTTC. Its protein is CARSPQLDRNDYEQYF. The gene calls are TRBV5-3 and TRBJ2-7, with D perhaps matching TRBD1 (6 bases). TRBV5-3 is given ORF status, its function remaining uncertain. Trimming pared 4 bases from V and 3 bases from J, leaving 20 bases between. The CDR3 runs 16 residues.

Only one count was recorded for this clone. The chain joins TRBV7-9 to TRBJ1-3; D gene unclear. This CDR3 is built from 14 residues. Germline V gene sequence: CDR1 SEHNR, CDR2 FQNEAQ (reference sequence). Trimming cost V 4 bases and J 0 bases, with 7 bases left between them. The CDR3 is CASSSGVSGNTIYF. Here the CDR3 DNA reads TGTGCCAGCAGCTCCGGGGTCTCTGGAAACACCATATATTTT.

J is TRBJ1-1 and V is TRBV5-1, with 9 bases matching TRBD1. In germline, CDR1 is SGHRS, CDR2 YFSETQ. With V trimmed by 4 bases and J by 1 base, 2 bases remained unmatched. The CDR3 contains 14 residues. CDR3 nucleotides: TGCGCCAGCAGCGCGGACAGGGGGAACACTGAAGCTTTCTTT. It codes for CASSADRGNTEAFF.

The chain joins TRBV6-2 or TRBV6-3 to TRBJ2-5; 7 nucleotides align to TRBD2. Trimming removed 5 bases from V and 4 bases from J; junction bases left unmatched: 7. Germline V gives CDR1 MNHEY, CDR2 SVGEGT. The CDR3 is made up of 14 amino acids. The CDR3 DNA is TGTGCCAGCAGTGTCATGGGACTACCAGAGACCCAGTACTTC. The encoded protein is CASSVMGLPETQYF.

The chain couples TRBV7-2 to TRBJ1-2; D is ambiguous. The CDR3 length is 14 residues. The ends were cut back, 5 bases at V and 4 bases at J, with 14 bases in the middle. Germline CDR1 and CDR2: SGHTA and FQGNSA. The DNA for the CDR3 is TGTGCCAGCAGCCATCCCCAGGAACGCTATGGCTACACCTTC. Translated: CASSHPQERYGYTF.

The V gene is TRBV6-5, the J gene TRBJ2-7; D possibly corresponds to TRBD2 (6 bases). Germline loops: CDR1 MNHEY, CDR2 SVGAGI. The V and J ends lost 6 bases and 6 bases respectively, with 15 bases between them. The CDR3 is 13 residues long. The CDR3 bases are TGTGCCAGCAGACTGACTAGTAAGGGCGAGCAGTACTTC. Translated, it gives CASRLTSKGEQYF.

The chain uses TRBV29-1 and TRBJ1-3, with TRBD1 as a possible D gene (5 bases). The germline V and J ends were trimmed by 5 bases and 0 bases, with 8 bases remaining between them. In germline, CDR1 is SQVTM, CDR2 ANQGSEA. This CDR3 contains 13 residues. This chain's CDR3 is CSVSQGSGNTIYF. The CDR3 DNA is TGCAGCGTTAGCCAGGGCTCTGGAAACACCATATATTTT.

J is TRBJ2-7 and V is TRBV6-1; a weak D match, TRBD1 (5 bases). This CDR3 is 13 amino acids long. The germline CDR1 and CDR2 sequences are MNHNS and SASEGT. Between the trimmed V and J ends, which lost 0 bases and 6 bases, there was a span of 9 bases. The CDR3 loop is CASSEARVSEQYF. The CDR3 nucleotides read TGTGCCAGCAGTGAAGCCAGGGTTAGCGAGCAGTACTTC.

J is TRBJ2-2 and V is TRBV11-2; 12 nucleotides align to TRBD2. Germline loops: CDR1 SGHAT, CDR2 FQNNGV. This CDR3 has 17 residues. V gave up 3 bases and J gave up 0 bases; unmatched junction bases: 2. This CDR3 reads CASSLTSGGTNTGELFF. As DNA, the CDR3 is TGTGCCAGCAGCTTGACTAGCGGGGGAACGAACACCGGGGAGCTGTTTTTT. Supplemented by reference TRBV11-2 and TRBJ2-2, the full variable domain reads EAGVAQSPRYKIIEKRQSVAFWCNPISGHATLYWYQQILGQGPKLLIQFQNNGVVDDSQLPKDRFSAERLKGVDSTLKIQPAKLEDSAVYLCASSLTSGGTNTGELFFGEGSRLTVL.

V is TRBV19 and J is TRBJ1-4; D is uncertain. Germline V lookup: CDR1 LNHDA, CDR2 SQIVND (reference sequence). This CDR3 region has 12 residues. The V and J ends lost 2 bases and 8 bases respectively, with 6 bases between them. The CDR3, as DNA: TGTGCCAGTAGTATATATCCCGAAAAACTGTTTTTT. Translating it yields CASSIYPEKLFF.

J is TRBJ1-2 and V is TRBV12-3 or TRBV12-4; D remains unclear. Trimming took off 7 bases at V and 7 bases at J, with 16 bases between the two ends. This CDR3 is 13 amino acids long. The DNA for the CDR3 is TGTGCCAGCACCGCAGAGAGGGCCATTGGCTACACCTTC. Protein product: CASTAERAIGYTF.

The rearrangement joins TRBV12-3 or TRBV12-4 to TRBJ1-1, with D perhaps matching TRBD1 (6 bases). The CDR3 runs to 13 residues. V was cut by 2 bases and J by 6 bases, with 10 bases left in between. This chain's CDR3 is CASSLRGGAEAFF. The CDR3, as DNA: TGTGCCAGCAGTTTAAGGGGGGGCGCTGAAGCTTTCTTT.